The TCR beta chain under discussion was sequenced for a study of cytomegalovirus exposure and HLA in healthy donors. The CDR3 is 13 residues long. The germline V gene encodes CDR1 MNHNY and CDR2 SVGAGI (reference sequence). Trimming removed 2 bases at V and 5 bases at J, with 10 bases between. The PCR was carried out with 60 Vbeta primers and 13 Jbeta primers. The assay was immunoSEQ multiplex PCR, and TCRdb's table has in-frame clones only and misses some. The sample yields more than 110,000 clones, roughly 79% seen once. General study results and limits: High sensitivity and specificity were reportedly achieved when the classifier diagnosed cytomegalovirus status. A cluster of highly shared sequence variants was likely a sequencing artifact.

This clone was detected a few times. Its target is unknown. The chain combines TRBV6-6 with TRBJ2-7; D is possibly TRBD1 (6 bases). Sequencing used PBMCs. This TCR was recovered from a man aged 18-30 years in good health and CMV-seronegative. Here the CDR3 reads CASSYPGAHEQYF. CDR3 DNA: TGTGCCAGCAGTTACCCAGGGGCACACGAGCAGTACTTC.